The 30 T cell receptor beta chains given below trace back to one sample, sequenced in a study of blood T cell repertoires in COVID-19. The assay was immunoSEQ multiplex PCR, and TCRdb's table has in-frame clones only and misses some. The sample holds approximately 350,000 clones; roughly 90% are singletons and the top ten take approximately 3%. Sequencing was carried out using PBMCs or T cells enriched from blood (not recorded which). The receptors come from a woman in her twenties or thirties who had recovered from COVID-19.

V usage is TRBV6-5 and J usage is TRBJ2-5; D perhaps matches TRBD2 (6 bases). The V gene lost 7 bases and the J gene lost 5 bases, with 14 bases spanning the gap. In germline, CDR1 is MNHEY, CDR2 SVGAGI. The CDR3 covers 13 residues. CDR3 in DNA: TGTGCCAGCACTGGAGGGCCGTTTGAGACCCAGTACTTC. Translated, it gives CASTGGPFETQYF.

The CDR3 coding sequence is TGCAGCGGTGGTGGCACAGTGAACACTGAAGCTTTCTTT. As protein: CSGGGTVNTEAFF. V gene TRBV29-1 combines with J gene TRBJ1-1, with D unresolved. Trimming took off 7 bases at V and 0 bases at J, with 12 bases between the two ends. The germline V gene encodes CDR1 SQVTM and CDR2 ANQGSEA. The CDR3 is 13 amino acids.

The genes are TRBV5-1 and TRBJ2-3; 10 bases line up with TRBD1. CDR1 SGHRS and CDR2 YFSETQ come from the germline V gene. The CDR3 loop spans 14 amino acids. Unmatched junction bases numbered 3, after V lost 5 bases and J lost 3 bases. The CDR3 spells CASSAGQGTDTQYF. In nucleotides, the CDR3 is TGCGCCAGCAGTGCGGGACAGGGGACAGATACGCAGTATTTT. The full variable domain, rest sourced from reference TRBV5-1 and TRBJ2-3, is KAGVTQTPRYLIKTRGQQVTLSCSPISGHRSVSWYQQTPGQGLQFLFEYFSETQRNKGNFPGRFSGRQFSNSRSEMNVSTLELGDSALYLCASSAGQGTDTQYFGPGTRLTVL.

The rearrangement uses TRBV10-3 and TRBJ2-1; 10 bases fit TRBD2. The CDR3 runs 14 residues. V shed 11 bases and J 6 bases; nucleotides not matched to a gene: 10. CDR1 is ENHRY, CDR2 SYGVKD, per germline. CDR3 DNA: TGTGCCTCAGCCGGGACTAGCGAGGGCAATGAGCAGTTCTTC. Its translation: CASAGTSEGNEQFF.

The V gene is TRBV7-2, the J gene TRBJ1-4; TRBD1 matches 7 bases. The V gene's germline CDR1 is SGHTA and CDR2 FQGNSA. This CDR3 is built from 15 residues. J lost 4 bases, V lost 3 bases, and 5 bases had no gene match. The CDR3 loop is CASSFQRDSNEKLFF. Here the CDR3 DNA reads TGTGCCAGCAGCTTTCAAAGGGACAGTAATGAAAAACTGTTTTTT.

This chain uses TRBV7-2 with TRBJ2-7; 7 nucleotides align to TRBD1. Germline V gene data show CDR1 as SGHTA and CDR2 as FQGNSA. J was trimmed by 3 bases and V by 4 bases; bases with no gene match: 3. This CDR3 has 13 amino acids. In DNA form, the CDR3 reads TGTGCCAGCAGCTCCCGGGACAGCTACGAGCAGTACTTC. Translated, it gives CASSSRDSYEQYF.

This clone was observed a few times. The rearrangement joins TRBV2 to TRBJ2-2; 8 bases are a match to TRBD2. The CDR3 spans 17 residues. Trimming at V came to 5 bases and at J to 0 bases, leaving 8 bases not matched to a gene. Germline CDR1 SNHLY, CDR2 FYNNEI. This CDR3 reads CASSKRSSGANTGELFF. The CDR3 DNA is TGTGCCAGCAGTAAAAGGAGTAGCGGGGCGAACACCGGGGAGCTGTTTTTT.

The chain couples TRBV19 to TRBJ1-5; 8 bases are a match to TRBD1. The CDR3 runs 15 residues. V was pared by 3 bases and J by 4 bases, with 5 bases of the junction left unmatched. CDR1 LNHDA and CDR2 SQIVND come from the germline V gene (reference sequence). Here the CDR3 DNA reads TGTGCCAGTAGTATTTTCAGGACAGGGAATCAGCCCCAGCATTTT. This translates into CASSIFRTGNQPQHF.

V gene TRBV19 combines with J gene TRBJ2-3, with TRBD1 identical over 8 bases. The CDR3 is 14 amino acids. The J segment lost 6 bases and the V segment lost 4 bases, leaving 6 bases of the junction unmatched. CDR1 and CDR2 (germline): LNHDA, SQIVND (reference sequence). CDR3 protein: CASSTQGAVDTQYF. CDR3 coding DNA: TGTGCCAGTAGTACGCAGGGGGCGGTGGATACGCAGTATTTT.

J is TRBJ2-7 and V is TRBV5-1, with 8 bases matching TRBD2. The germline CDR1 and CDR2 sequences are SGHRS and YFSETQ. Trimming removed 5 bases from V and 3 bases from J; junction bases left unmatched: 7. CDR3 size: 14 residues. The CDR3 coding sequence is TGCGCCAGCAGGGACACTAGCGGCCGCTACGAGCAGTACTTC. Protein sequence: CASRDTSGRYEQYF.

The V gene is TRBV9, the J gene TRBJ2-2; 7 bases line up with TRBD2. The CDR3 runs 17 residues. Germline V lookup: CDR1 SGDLS, CDR2 YYNGEE. The trim removed 3 bases at V and 1 base at J, leaving 9 bases unmatched. The CDR3 DNA sequence: TGTGCCAGCAGCGACAACCCGGAGCGGGGGAACACCGGGGAGCTGTTTTTT. This translates into CASSDNPERGNTGELFF.

This clone was observed a handful of times. The chain joins TRBV18 to TRBJ1-2; 7 bases are a match to TRBD1. Germline CDR1 is KGHSH and CDR2 is LQKENI. J gave up 4 bases and V 0 bases, and 5 bases lay outside the gene matches. CDR3 length: 15 residues. The CDR3 nucleotides are TGTGCCAGCTCACCACCCCCAGGGGGTGTCTATGGCTACACCTTC. Amino acids: CASSPPPGGVYGYTF.

This clone appeared a single time. The chain combines TRBV18 with TRBJ1-1; TRBD1 matches 11 bases. The CDR3 runs to 18 residues. Germline CDR1 KGHSH, CDR2 LQKENI. V dropped 3 bases and J dropped 0; count of bases not matched to a gene: 9. The CDR3 protein is CASSPAEDRGLLNTEAFF. The CDR3 DNA reads TGTGCCAGCTCACCTGCCGAGGACAGGGGGCTACTGAACACTGAAGCTTTCTTT.

The chain joins TRBV3-1 (or the pseudogene TRBV3-2) to TRBJ2-7, with TRBD2 as a possible D gene (6 bases). Germline V gives CDR1 LGHDT, CDR2 YNNKEL (reference sequence). Trimming took off 0 bases at V and 0 bases at J, with 15 bases between the two ends. The CDR3 has 17 residues. Written as DNA, the CDR3 is TGTGCCAGCAGCCAAGAACCTACGGGAGCGCCCTCCTACGAGCAGTACTTC. Protein: CASSQEPTGAPSYEQYF.

This rearrangement joins TRBV5-1 to TRBJ2-7, with D possibly matching TRBD1 (5 bases). Germline V gives CDR1 SGHRS, CDR2 YFSETQ. The CDR3 has 13 residues. Between the trimmed V and J ends, which lost 4 bases and 0 bases, there was a span of 8 bases. Here the CDR3 DNA reads TGCGCCAGCAGCAAAGACAGCTCCTACGAGCAGTACTTC. As protein: CASSKDSSYEQYF.

The chain uses TRBV19 and TRBJ1-4; D is possibly TRBD1 (5 bases). Between the trimmed V and J ends, which lost 6 bases and 8 bases, there was a span of 19 bases. In germline, CDR1 is LNHDA, CDR2 SQIVND (reference sequence). This CDR3 is 15 amino acids long. The CDR3 nucleotides are TGTGCCAGTAGGCGGGGCGACGGTATCGGGGAAAAACTGTTTTTT. Its translation: CASRRGDGIGEKLFF.

V and J are TRBV14 and TRBJ1-4; D gene unclear. Germline CDR1 is SGHDN and CDR2 is FVKESK. The CDR3 has 14 residues. V was clipped by 4 bases and J by 4 bases, with 10 bases between them. The CDR3, as DNA: TGTGCCAGCAGCCCCCTTCCGGTTAATGAAAAACTGTTTTTT. Translated, it gives CASSPLPVNEKLFF.

The V and J genes are TRBV7-9 and TRBJ1-2; tentatively, D is TRBD1 (6 bases). V lost 6 bases and J 2 bases, leaving 13 bases between the germline ends. Germline V lookup: CDR1 SEHNR, CDR2 FQNEAQ (reference sequence). CDR3 length equals 14 residues. CDR3: CASRPTGLNYGYTF. CDR3 nucleotides: TGTGCCAGCAGACCAACAGGGCTAAACTATGGCTACACCTTC. The full variable domain, with the rest looked up from reference TRBV7-9 and TRBJ1-2, is DTGVSQNPRHKITKRGQNVTFRCDPISEHNRLYWYRQTLGQGPEFLTYFQNEAQLEKSRLLSDRFSAERPKGSFSTLEIQRTEQGDSAMYLCASRPTGLNYGYTFGSGTRLTVV.

The chain has TRBV12-3 or TRBV12-4 and TRBJ1-2; TRBD1 matches at 9 bases. The junction had 2 bases not matched to a gene; V was cut back by 5 bases and J by 7 bases. There are 12 residues in the CDR3. The CDR3 here is CASSDRGSGYTF. CDR3 bases: TGTGCCAGCAGTGACAGGGGGTCTGGCTACACCTTC.

This chain connects TRBV5-5 to TRBJ2-7; possibly TRBD2 for D (6 bases). V lost 0 bases, J lost 4 bases, and 11 bases lay in between. The germline gives CDR1 SGHKS, CDR2 YYEKEE (reference sequence). This CDR3 region has 14 residues. CDR3 in DNA: TGTGCCAGCAGCTTGGAAGCAGGGACTTACGAGCAGTACTTC. This encodes CASSLEAGTYEQYF.

In regard to this clone: The same CDR3 is also encoded by other DNA sequences in this sample. The chain is built from TRBV3-1 (or the pseudogene TRBV3-2) and TRBJ1-6; perhaps TRBD1 as D (5 bases). The germline CDR1 and CDR2 sequences are LGHDT and YNNKEL (reference sequence). The CDR3 covers 14 residues. V was clipped by 1 base and J by 10 bases, with 11 bases between them. The CDR3 here is CASSQGQGKSPLHF. CDR3 coding DNA: TGTGCCAGCAGCCAAGGGCAGGGAAAGTCACCCCTCCACTTT.

The rearrangement links TRBV6-1 to TRBJ1-2; no definite D call. This CDR3 spans 15 amino acids. Trimming shortened V by 0 bases and J by 7 bases, and 15 bases separated the two germline ends. Germline V gives CDR1 MNHNS, CDR2 SASEGT. The CDR3: CASSEAVSLSVGYTF. CDR3 nucleotides: TGTGCCAGCAGTGAAGCGGTGTCCCTCTCGGTTGGCTACACCTTC.

This sequence joins TRBV14 and TRBJ1-2; D ambiguous. CDR1 and CDR2 from the germline V gene are SGHDN and FVKESK. The CDR3 contains 13 residues. Between the trimmed V and J ends, which lost 2 bases and 6 bases, there was a span of 10 bases. The CDR3 coding sequence is TGTGCCAGCAGCCAATCAGGATTCGATGGCTACACCTTC. Translation gives CASSQSGFDGYTF.

The V gene is TRBV28, the J gene TRBJ2-7, with a tentative D call TRBD1 (6 bases). CDR3 length: 13 amino acids. Trimming removed 7 bases from V and 4 bases from J, with 14 bases in between. CDR1 and CDR2 (germline): MDHEN, SYDVKM. CDR3 residues: CASTTGIGYEQYF. For the CDR3, the DNA is TGTGCCAGCACAACAGGGATTGGGTACGAGCAGTACTTC.

The chain carries TRBV5-4 and TRBJ2-2; 10 bases fit TRBD2. In germline, CDR1 is SGHNT, CDR2 YYREEE (reference sequence). V was clipped by 1 base and J by 3 bases; unmatched bases: 12. CDR3 length: 19 residues. In nucleotides, the CDR3 is TGTGCCAGCAGCTTGAATCCTAGCGGGGGCGACGGGTACACCGGGGAGCTGTTTTTT. Protein sequence: CASSLNPSGGDGYTGELFF.

This chain uses TRBV5-5 with TRBJ1-2; tentatively, D is TRBD1 (6 bases). The germline V gene encodes CDR1 SGHKS and CDR2 YYEKEE (reference sequence). The CDR3 is 15 amino acids. Trimming removed 0 bases at V and 8 bases at J, with 17 bases between. The chain's CDR3 is CASSLGRGSRRGYTF. CDR3 DNA: TGTGCCAGCAGCTTGGGAAGGGGGAGTAGAAGGGGCTACACCTTC.

In its sample, this clone was seen a few times. V is TRBV28 and J is TRBJ2-7, with TRBD2 identical over 10 bases. The CDR3 consists of 15 residues. Trimming took 4 bases from V and 3 from J; bases not matched to a gene: 6. CDR1 and CDR2 (germline): MDHEN, SYDVKM. The CDR3 nucleotides are TGTGCCAGCAGTTACACTAGCGGGATGTTCTACGAGCAGTACTTC. This translates into CASSYTSGMFYEQYF.

The chain carries TRBV12-3 or TRBV12-4 and TRBJ1-5, with D uncertain. The CDR3 is 13 amino acids. The V and J ends lost 2 bases and 7 bases respectively, with 9 bases between them. The CDR3, as DNA: TGTGCCAGCAGTTTAACAGTACAACAGCCCCAGCATTTT. Its protein is CASSLTVQQPQHF.

J is TRBJ2-1 and V is TRBV7-6, with 14 bases aligning to TRBD2. CDR3 size: 15 residues. In germline, CDR1 is SGHVS, CDR2 FNYEAQ. With V trimmed by 4 bases and J by 9 bases, 5 bases remained unmatched. CDR3 protein: CASSSGTSGSSEQFF. The CDR3 nucleotides are TGTGCCAGCAGCTCTGGGACTAGCGGGAGTAGTGAGCAGTTCTTC. Complete variable domain (other parts from reference TRBV7-6 and TRBJ2-1): GAGVSQSPRYKVTKRGQDVALRCDPISGHVSLYWYRQALGQGPEFLTYFNYEAQQDKSGLPNDRFSAERPEGSISTLTIQRTEQRDSAMYRCASSSGTSGSSEQFFGPGTRLTVL.

This clone was picked up a small number of times. The CDR3 spells CASSQPSASIPREQFF. CDR3 sequence (DNA): TGTGCCAGCAGCCAACCCTCAGCTAGCATCCCACGTGAGCAGTTCTTC. The gene calls are TRBV5-6 and TRBJ2-1, with D perhaps TRBD2 (5 bases). Germline values: CDR1 SGHDT, CDR2 YYEEEE. This CDR3 has 16 residues. V was pared by 4 bases and J by 9 bases, with 23 bases between.